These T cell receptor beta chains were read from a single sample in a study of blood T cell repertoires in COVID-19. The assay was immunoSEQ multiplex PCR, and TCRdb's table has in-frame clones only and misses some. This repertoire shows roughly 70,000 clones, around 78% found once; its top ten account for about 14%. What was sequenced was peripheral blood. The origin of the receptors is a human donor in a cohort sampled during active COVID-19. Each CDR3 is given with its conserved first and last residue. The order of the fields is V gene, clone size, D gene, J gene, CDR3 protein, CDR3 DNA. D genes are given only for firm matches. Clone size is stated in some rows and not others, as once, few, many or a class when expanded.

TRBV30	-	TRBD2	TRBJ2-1	CAWNRVAGGPSGEQFF	TGTGCCTGGAATAGGGTGGCGGGAGGGCCCTCGGGTGAGCAGTTCTTC
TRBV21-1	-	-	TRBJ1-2	CASSKGRGQDYGYTF	TGTGCCAGCAGCAAAGGGCGAGGGCAGGACTATGGCTACACCTTC
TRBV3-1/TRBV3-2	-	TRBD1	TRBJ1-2	CASSQGTGGGYGYTF	TGTGCCAGCAGCCAAGGGACAGGGGGAGGCTATGGCTACACCTTC
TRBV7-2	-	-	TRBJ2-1	CASSLALAGKSEQFF	TGTGCCAGCAGCTTAGCGTTGGCGGGGAAGAGTGAGCAGTTCTTC
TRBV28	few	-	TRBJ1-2	CASAPAGVNYGYTF	TGTGCCAGCGCCCCAGCAGGTGTGAACTATGGCTACACCTTC
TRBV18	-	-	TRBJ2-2	CASSPSQAANTGELFF	TGTGCCAGCTCACCGTCGCAGGCCGCGAACACCGGGGAGCTGTTTTTT
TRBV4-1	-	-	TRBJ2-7	CASSPEERVSYEQYF	TGCGCCAGCAGCCCCGAGGAGCGCGTCTCCTACGAGCAGTACTTC
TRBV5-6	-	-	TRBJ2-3	CASSLAAPTDTQYF	TGTGCCAGCAGCTTGGCCGCGCCAACAGATACGCAGTATTTT
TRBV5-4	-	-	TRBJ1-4	CASSFKEGHNEKLFF	TGTGCCAGCAGCTTTAAGGAGGGCCATAATGAAAAACTGTTTTTT
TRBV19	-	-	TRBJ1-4	CASSMEVGNEKLFF	TGTGCCAGTAGTATGGAGGTGGGGAATGAAAAACTGTTTTTT
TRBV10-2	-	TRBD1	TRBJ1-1	CASRDSRTEAFF	TGCGCATCGAGGGACAGTCGGACTGAAGCTTTCTTT
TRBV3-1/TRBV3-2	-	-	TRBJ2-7	CASSPGRSLLHEQYF	TGTGCCAGCAGCCCGGGGAGAAGCCTCCTCCACGAGCAGTACTTC
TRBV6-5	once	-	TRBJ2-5	CASRMAPGETQYF	TGTGCCAGCAGGATGGCGCCGGGGGAGACCCAGTACTTC